This T cell receptor beta chain was identified in a study of shared clonotypes between healthy human individuals. This table comes from immunoSEQ multiplex PCR, and its TCRdb copy is limited to in-frame clones, with some not included. Of 400,000 to 550,000 clones in the sample, 79% were seen once. This CDR3 contains 13 residues. The germline V gene has CDR1 SEHNR and CDR2 FQNEAQ (reference sequence). The V end was cut by 4 bases, the J end by 8 bases, with 12 bases between. The chain joins TRBV7-9 to TRBJ2-1, with D tentatively TRBD1 or TRBD2 (5 bases each). Sequenced sample: PBMCs. This sequence was found in a woman aged 40 to 49 in good health. Some clones in this sample may be carry-over from other donors' samples. CDR3 sequence reads: CASSSGTLDEQFF. DNA for the CDR3: TGTGCCAGCAGCTCGGGGACCTTGGATGAGCAGTTCTTC.